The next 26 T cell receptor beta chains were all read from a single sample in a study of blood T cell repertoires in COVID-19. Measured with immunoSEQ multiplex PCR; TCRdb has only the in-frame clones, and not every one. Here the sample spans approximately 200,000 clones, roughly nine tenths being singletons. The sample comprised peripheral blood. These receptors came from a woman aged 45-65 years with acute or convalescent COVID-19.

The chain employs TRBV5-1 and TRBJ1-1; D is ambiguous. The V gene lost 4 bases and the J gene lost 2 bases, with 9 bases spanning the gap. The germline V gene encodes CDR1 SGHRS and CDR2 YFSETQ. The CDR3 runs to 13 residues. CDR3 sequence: CASSPQLNTEAFF. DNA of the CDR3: TGCGCCAGCAGCCCACAACTAAACACTGAAGCTTTCTTT.

Here the CDR3 DNA reads TGCGCCAGCAGCTTGGCGGGACAGGGTAAAATCGATACGCAGTATTTT. Protein: CASSLAGQGKIDTQYF. The V and J genes are TRBV5-1 and TRBJ2-3; 9 bases align to TRBD1. Germline V gene data show CDR1 as SGHRS and CDR2 as YFSETQ. With 0 bases clipped from V and 6 bases from J, the junction kept 8 bases outside the gene matches. The CDR3 consists of 16 residues.

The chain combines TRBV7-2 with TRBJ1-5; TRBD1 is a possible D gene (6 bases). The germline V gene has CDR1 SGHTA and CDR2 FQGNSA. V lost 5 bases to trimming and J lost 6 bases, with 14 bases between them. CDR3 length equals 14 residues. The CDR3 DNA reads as TGTGCCAGCAGCCGGGACACCGTCGTTCAGCCCCAGCATTTT. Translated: CASSRDTVVQPQHF.

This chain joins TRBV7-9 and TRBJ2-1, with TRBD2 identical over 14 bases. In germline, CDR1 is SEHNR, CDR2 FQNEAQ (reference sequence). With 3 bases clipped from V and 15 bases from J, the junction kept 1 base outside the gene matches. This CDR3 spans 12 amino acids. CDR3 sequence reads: CASSFGTSGRFF. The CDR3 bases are TGTGCCAGCAGCTTCGGGACTAGCGGGAGGTTCTTC. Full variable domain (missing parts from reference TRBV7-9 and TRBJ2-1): DTGVSQNPRHKITKRGQNVTFRCDPISEHNRLYWYRQTLGQGPEFLTYFQNEAQLEKSRLLSDRFSAERPKGSFSTLEIQRTEQGDSAMYLCASSFGTSGRFFGPGTRLTVL.

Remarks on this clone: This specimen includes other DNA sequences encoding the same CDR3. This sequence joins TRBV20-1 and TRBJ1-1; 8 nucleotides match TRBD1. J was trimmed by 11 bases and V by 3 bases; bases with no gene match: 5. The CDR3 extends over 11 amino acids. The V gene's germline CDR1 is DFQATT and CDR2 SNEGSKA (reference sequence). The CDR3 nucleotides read TGCAGTGCTAGGACAGGGGATTTGGCTTTCTTT. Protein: CSARTGDLAFF.

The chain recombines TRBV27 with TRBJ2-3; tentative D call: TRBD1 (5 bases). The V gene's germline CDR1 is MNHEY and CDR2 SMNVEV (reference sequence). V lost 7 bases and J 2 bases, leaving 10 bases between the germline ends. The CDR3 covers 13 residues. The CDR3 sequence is CASTGHNTDTQYF. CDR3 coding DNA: TGTGCCAGCACTGGACACAACACAGATACGCAGTATTTT.

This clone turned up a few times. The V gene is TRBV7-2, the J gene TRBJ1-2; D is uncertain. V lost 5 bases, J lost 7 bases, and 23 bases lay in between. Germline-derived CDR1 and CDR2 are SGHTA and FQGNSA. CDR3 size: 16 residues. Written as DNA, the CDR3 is TGTGCCAGCAGCCTAGAAGGAGGCGCCCGATGGGGTGGCTACACCTTC. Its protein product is CASSLEGGARWGGYTF.

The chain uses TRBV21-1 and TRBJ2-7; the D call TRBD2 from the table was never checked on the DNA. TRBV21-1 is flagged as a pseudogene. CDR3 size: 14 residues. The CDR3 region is CASSKTWTSYEQYF. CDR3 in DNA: TGTGCCAGCAGCAAAACCTGGACTAGCTACGAGCAGTACTTC.

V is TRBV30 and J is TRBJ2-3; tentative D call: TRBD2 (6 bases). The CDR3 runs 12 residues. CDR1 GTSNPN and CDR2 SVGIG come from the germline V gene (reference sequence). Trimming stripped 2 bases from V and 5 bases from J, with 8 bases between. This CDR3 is CAWSSGVDTQYF. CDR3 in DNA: TGTGCCTGGAGTTCGGGGGTAGATACGCAGTATTTT.

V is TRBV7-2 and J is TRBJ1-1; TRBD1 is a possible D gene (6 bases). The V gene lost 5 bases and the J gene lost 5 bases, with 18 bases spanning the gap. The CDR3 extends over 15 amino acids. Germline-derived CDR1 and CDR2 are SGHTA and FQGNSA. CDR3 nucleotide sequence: TGTGCCAGCAGCATCCAGCCAGCCCAGGGGACTGAAGCTTTCTTT. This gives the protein CASSIQPAQGTEAFF.

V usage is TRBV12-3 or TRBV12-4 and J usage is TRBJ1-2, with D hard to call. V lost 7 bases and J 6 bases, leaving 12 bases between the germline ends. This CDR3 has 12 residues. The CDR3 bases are TGTGCCAGCACCGCAACCTCGGATGGCTACACCTTC. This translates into CASTATSDGYTF.

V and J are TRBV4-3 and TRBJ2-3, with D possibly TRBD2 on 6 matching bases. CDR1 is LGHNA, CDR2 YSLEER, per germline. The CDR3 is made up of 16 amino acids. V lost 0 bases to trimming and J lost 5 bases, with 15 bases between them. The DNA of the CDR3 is TGCGCCAGCAGCCAAGATCTTGGGAGGTCGGGAGATACGCAGTATTTT. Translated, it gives CASSQDLGRSGDTQYF.

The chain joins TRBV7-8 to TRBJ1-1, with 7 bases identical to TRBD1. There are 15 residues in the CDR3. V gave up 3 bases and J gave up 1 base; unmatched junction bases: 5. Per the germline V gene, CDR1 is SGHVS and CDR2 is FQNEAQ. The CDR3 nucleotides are TGTGCCAGCAGCTTTTACGACAGGGCGAACACTGAAGCTTTCTTT. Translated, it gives CASSFYDRANTEAFF.

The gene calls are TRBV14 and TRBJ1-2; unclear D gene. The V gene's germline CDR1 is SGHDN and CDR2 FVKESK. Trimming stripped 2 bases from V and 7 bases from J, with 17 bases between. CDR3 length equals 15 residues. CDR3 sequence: CASSQFIAGSAGYTF. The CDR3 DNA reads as TGTGCCAGCAGCCAATTTATTGCGGGGTCGGCTGGCTACACCTTC.

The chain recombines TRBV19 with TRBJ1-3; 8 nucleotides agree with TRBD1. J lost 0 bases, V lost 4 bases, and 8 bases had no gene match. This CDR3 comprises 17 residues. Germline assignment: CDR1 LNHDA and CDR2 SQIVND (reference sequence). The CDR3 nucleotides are TGTGCCAGTAGTACCGGACAGGGTTCAATCTCTGGAAACACCATATATTTT. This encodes CASSTGQGSISGNTIYF.

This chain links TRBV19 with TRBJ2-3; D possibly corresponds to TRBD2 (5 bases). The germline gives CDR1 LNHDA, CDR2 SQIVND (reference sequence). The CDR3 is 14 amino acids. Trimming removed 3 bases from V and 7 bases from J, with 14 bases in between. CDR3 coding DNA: TGTGCCAGTAGTATGACGGCGTGGGAGTATACGCAGTATTTT. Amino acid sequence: CASSMTAWEYTQYF.

CDR3 nucleotide sequence: TGTGCCAGCAGCGTAGGACTGCGGGGGGGCATGCGAGATACGCAGTATTTT. Protein: CASSVGLRGGMRDTQYF. V usage is TRBV9 and J usage is TRBJ2-3; 9 bases agree with TRBD2. V was pared by 0 bases and J by 5 bases, with 10 bases of the junction left unmatched. Germline CDR1 is SGDLS and CDR2 is YYNGEE. The CDR3 extends over 17 amino acids.

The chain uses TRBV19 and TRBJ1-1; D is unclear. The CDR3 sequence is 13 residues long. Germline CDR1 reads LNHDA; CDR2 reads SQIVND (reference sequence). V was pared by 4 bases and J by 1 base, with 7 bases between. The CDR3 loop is CASSTQANTEAFF. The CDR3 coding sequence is TGTGCCAGTAGTACTCAAGCGAACACTGAAGCTTTCTTT.

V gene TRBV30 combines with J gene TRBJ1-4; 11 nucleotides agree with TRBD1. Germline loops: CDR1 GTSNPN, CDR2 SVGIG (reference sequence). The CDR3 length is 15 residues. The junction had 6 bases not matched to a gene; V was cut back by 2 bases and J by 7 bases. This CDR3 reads CAWSWDRGRSEKLFF. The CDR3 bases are TGTGCCTGGAGTTGGGACAGGGGGAGGTCTGAAAAACTGTTTTTT. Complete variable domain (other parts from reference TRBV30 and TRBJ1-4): SQTIHQWPATLVQPVGSPLSLECTVEGTSNPNLYWYRQAAGRGLQLLFYSVGIGQISSEVPQNLSASRPQDRQFILSSKKLLLSDSGFYLCAWSWDRGRSEKLFFGSGTQLSVL.

CDR3: CSPGPGPGGTEAFF. The CDR3, as DNA: TGCAGCCCCGGCCCTGGACCGGGGGGAACTGAAGCTTTCTTT. The chain recombines TRBV29-1 with TRBJ1-1, with D maybe TRBD1 (5 bases). Germline CDR1 SQVTM, CDR2 ANQGSEA. This CDR3 has 14 amino acids. V was cut by 8 bases and J by 5 bases, with 21 bases left in between.

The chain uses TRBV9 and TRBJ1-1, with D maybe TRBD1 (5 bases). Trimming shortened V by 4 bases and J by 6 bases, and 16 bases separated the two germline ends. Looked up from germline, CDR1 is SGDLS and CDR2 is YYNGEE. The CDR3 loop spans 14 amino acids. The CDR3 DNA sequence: TGTGCCAGCAGCAGTGGGACTTCTTCGGCTGAAGCTTTCTTT. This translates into CASSSGTSSAEAFF.

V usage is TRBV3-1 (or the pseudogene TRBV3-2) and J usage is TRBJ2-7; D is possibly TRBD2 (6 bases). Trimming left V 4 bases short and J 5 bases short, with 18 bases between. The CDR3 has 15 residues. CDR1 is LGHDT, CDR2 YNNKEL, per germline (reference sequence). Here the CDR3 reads CASSLLTSAVHEQYF. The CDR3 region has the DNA TGTGCCAGCAGCCTATTGACTAGTGCAGTCCACGAGCAGTACTTC.

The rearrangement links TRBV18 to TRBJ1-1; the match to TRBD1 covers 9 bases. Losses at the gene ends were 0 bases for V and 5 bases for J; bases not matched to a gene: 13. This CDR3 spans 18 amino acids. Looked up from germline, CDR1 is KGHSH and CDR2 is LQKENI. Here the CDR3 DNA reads TGTGCCAGCTCACCACCGATTTGGGACAGGGAAAAGTGGACTGAAGCTTTCTTT. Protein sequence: CASSPPIWDREKWTEAFF.

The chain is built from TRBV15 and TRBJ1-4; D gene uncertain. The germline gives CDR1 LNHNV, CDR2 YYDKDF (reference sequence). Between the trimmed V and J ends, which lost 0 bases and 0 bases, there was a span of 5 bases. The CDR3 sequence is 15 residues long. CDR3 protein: CATSRESATNEKLFF. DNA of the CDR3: TGTGCCACCAGCAGAGAATCTGCAACTAATGAAAAACTGTTTTTT. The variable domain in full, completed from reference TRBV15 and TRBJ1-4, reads DAMVIQNPRYQVTQFGKPVTLSCSQTLNHNVMYWYQQKSSQAPKLLFHYYDKDFNNEADTPDNFQSRRPNTSFCFLDIRSPGLGDTAMYLCATSRESATNEKLFFGSGTQLSVL.

The CDR3 reads CASSQDPGGPEKLFF. CDR3 nucleotide sequence: TGTGCCAGCAGCCAAGATCCGGGGGGGCCTGAAAAACTGTTTTTT. The rearrangement links TRBV3-1 (or the pseudogene TRBV3-2) to TRBJ1-4, with D perhaps TRBD1 (6 bases). Deletions cut 0 bases from V and 7 bases from J, with 12 bases between. The CDR3 spans 15 residues. Germline CDR1 is LGHDT and CDR2 is YNNKEL (reference sequence).

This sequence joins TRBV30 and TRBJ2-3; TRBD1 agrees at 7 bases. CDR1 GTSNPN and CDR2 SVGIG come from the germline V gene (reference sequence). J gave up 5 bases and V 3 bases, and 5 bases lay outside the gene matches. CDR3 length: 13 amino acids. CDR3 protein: CAWSGPGGDTQYF. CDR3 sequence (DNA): TGTGCCTGGAGCGGCCCAGGGGGAGATACGCAGTATTTT.